These 12 T cell receptor beta chains originate from one sample sequenced in a study of cytomegalovirus exposure and HLA in healthy donors. The PCR was carried out with 60 Vbeta primers and 13 Jbeta primers. The repertoire was sequenced with immunoSEQ multiplex PCR; TCRdb's copy has only in-frame clones and lacks some. The table has 120,000 to 150,000 clones, 80% seen once. The source material was PBMCs. The receptors shown here come from a female donor in good health and CMV-seronegative.

This clone was detected only a few times. The chain is built from TRBV28 and TRBJ2-3; D perhaps matches TRBD1 (6 bases). There are 14 residues in the CDR3. V was trimmed by 2 bases and J by 0 bases, leaving 6 bases between them. CDR1 MDHEN and CDR2 SYDVKM come from the germline V gene. The CDR3 DNA reads as TGTGCCAGCAGTTTACAGGGGAGCACAGATACGCAGTATTTT. Its protein is CASSLQGSTDTQYF.

This clone is a singleton in its sample. J is TRBJ2-7 and V is TRBV9, with no clear D. In germline, CDR1 is SGDLS, CDR2 YYNGEE. The CDR3 covers 15 residues. V lost 1 base and J 1 base, leaving 12 bases between the germline ends. The CDR3 loop reads CASSVTPAQSYEQYF. The DNA for the CDR3 is TGTGCCAGCAGCGTAACCCCTGCCCAGTCCTACGAGCAGTACTTC.

The V call is TRBV30, the J call TRBJ2-1; 9 bases fit TRBD2. The ends lost 0 bases at V and 9 bases at J; junction bases unmatched: 6. The CDR3 spans 14 residues. Germline V gene lookup returns CDR1 GTSNPN and CDR2 SVGIG (reference sequence). Here the CDR3 reads CAWSVGGRAGEQFF. The CDR3 DNA reads TGTGCCTGGAGTGTAGGCGGGAGGGCTGGTGAGCAGTTCTTC. Variable domain in full (rest from reference TRBV30 and TRBJ2-1): SQTIHQWPATLVQPVGSPLSLECTVEGTSNPNLYWYRQAAGRGLQLLFYSVGIGQISSEVPQNLSASRPQDRQFILSSKKLLLSDSGFYLCAWSVGGRAGEQFFGPGTRLTVL.

This clone has just one count. The chain combines TRBV7-3 with TRBJ1-1; D is ambiguous. The CDR3 is 13 amino acids. Per the germline V gene, CDR1 is SGHTA and CDR2 is FQGTGA. Deletions cut 5 bases from V and 1 base from J, with 8 bases between. CDR3 amino acids: CASSPDTNTEAFF. In DNA form, the CDR3 reads TGTGCCAGCAGCCCCGACACGAACACTGAAGCTTTCTTT.

V and J are TRBV7-6 and TRBJ2-7, with TRBD1 matching over 10 bases. The V and J ends lost 5 bases and 1 base, in that order; junction bases with no gene match: 20. The CDR3 is 20 amino acids. In germline, CDR1 is SGHVS, CDR2 FNYEAQ. DNA for the CDR3: TGTGCCAGCAGCCACAGGACCGGGACAGGGGTCGGACGGAGTTCCTACGAGCAGTACTTC. As protein: CASSHRTGTGVGRSSYEQYF.

On this clone: At the DNA level, this CDR3 is encoded by other sequences in the same sample as well. The chain joins TRBV29-1 to TRBJ2-5, with TRBD1 matching 8 bases. CDR1 SQVTM and CDR2 ANQGSEA come from the germline V gene. Unmatched junction bases numbered 7, after V lost 6 bases and J lost 4 bases. This CDR3 contains 13 residues. The CDR3 sequence: CSVYRQGTETQYF. CDR3 DNA: TGCAGCGTGTACCGACAGGGGACAGAGACCCAGTACTTC.

The gene calls are TRBV10-1 and TRBJ1-3; perhaps TRBD1 as D (5 bases). The CDR3 is 15 residues long. Germline CDR1 and CDR2: WNHNN and SYGVQD (reference sequence). The V end lost 3 bases, the J end lost 7 bases, and 16 bases lay between the germline ends. CDR3 sequence (DNA): TGCGCCAGCAGTGAAGGCGTGGCAGGGAGGAACACCATATATTTT. This codes for CASSEGVAGRNTIYF.

The gene calls are TRBV4-1 and TRBJ2-7, with 8 positions matching TRBD2. Looked up from germline, CDR1 is MGHRA and CDR2 is YSYEKL. The CDR3 consists of 12 residues. J was trimmed by 6 bases and V by 6 bases; bases with no gene match: 4. In DNA, the CDR3 is TGCGCCAGCAGTTTAGCGGGAACCGAGCAGTACTTC. Protein product: CASSLAGTEQYF.

The chain has TRBV19 and TRBJ1-1; 8 nucleotides match TRBD1. Per germline, CDR1 LNHDA and CDR2 SQIVND (reference sequence). The ends lost 1 base at V and 1 base at J; junction bases unmatched: 2. The CDR3 runs to 15 residues. The CDR3 reads CASSIGGTGNTEAFF. Written as DNA, the CDR3 is TGTGCCAGTAGTATAGGGGGGACAGGGAACACTGAAGCTTTCTTT.

The gene calls are TRBV5-1 and TRBJ1-2; 9 nucleotides match TRBD1. The germline CDR1 and CDR2 sequences are SGHRS and YFSETQ. This CDR3 contains 16 residues. V dropped 4 bases and J dropped 1; count of bases not matched to a gene: 8. The CDR3 sequence is CASSATGGAFNYGYTF. The CDR3 bases are TGCGCCAGCAGCGCCACAGGGGGCGCGTTTAACTATGGCTACACCTTC.

CDR3 amino acids: CASSKLAGPYNEQFF. The CDR3, as DNA: TGTGCCAGCAGCAAACTAGCGGGACCCTACAATGAGCAGTTCTTC. The chain recombines TRBV7-9 with TRBJ2-1, with 10 bases lining up with TRBD2. The CDR3 runs 15 residues. V gave up 5 bases and J gave up 2 bases; unmatched junction bases: 3. The germline CDR1 and CDR2 sequences are SEHNR and FQNEAQ (reference sequence).

This clone was counted once. This chain links TRBV29-1 with TRBJ1-5; D possibly corresponds to TRBD1 (6 bases). V dropped 4 bases and J dropped 6 bases, with 16 bases sitting between them. CDR1 is SQVTM and CDR2 is ANQGSEA in the germline V gene. The CDR3 runs to 14 residues. CDR3 in amino acids: CSVGERGNTQPQHF. The CDR3 coding sequence is TGCAGCGTTGGGGAAAGGGGGAATACTCAGCCCCAGCATTTT.